This section outlines one T cell receptor (beta chain) sequence together with its context. Its antigen is undetermined. cDNA libraries of TCR beta carried unique molecular identifiers. The T cell input of roughly 0.85 to 11 million gave approximately 500,000 cDNA molecules. TCRdb independently ran MiXCR on the PCR reads; one entry per CDR3 protein. The table includes hundreds of thousands of distinct CDR3 sequences, roughly 50% detected once. This sample stems from a study of post-analysis software for immune sequencing data. Turning to the study itself: The study covered relapsing-remitting, secondary progressive and progressive-relapsing courses of multiple sclerosis.

General study results and limits: Significantly decreased normalized Chao1 diversity was recorded for multiple sclerosis patients relative to controls.

The sample consisted of blood. The receptor comes from a girl between 5 and 17 years old with multiple sclerosis.

The CDR3 nucleotides read TGTGCCAGCAGCTTAGCCGACCGCGGACAGGGGGTATTTGTCACTGAAGCTTTCTTT. Protein: CASSLADRGQGVFVTEAFF. The rearrangement uses TRBV7-9 and TRBJ1-1, with TRBD1 matching 10 bases. From germline, CDR1 is SEHNR and CDR2 FQNEAQ (reference sequence). The CDR3 extends over 19 amino acids. J lost 4 bases, V lost 0 bases, and 14 bases had no gene match.